This T cell receptor beta chain stems from a study of T cells after posttransplantation cyclophosphamide. Remarks on this clone: Its antigen is unknown.

In germline, CDR1 is MNHNS, CDR2 SASEGT. This CDR3 is built from 14 residues. Trimming removed 2 bases from V and 7 bases from J, with 14 bases in between. Assay used: immunoSEQ multiplex PCR; TCRdb lists only in-frame clones, some missing. The repertoire holds just over 65,000 clones, with 85% to 95% as singletons. This related bone marrow graft donor gave peripheral blood on the day of marrow donation. Findings and caveats of the study: TRB clonality was highly associated with recipient CMV seropositivity and reactivation. Tissue-infiltrating T cells from skin or gut overlapped little with blood T cells.

Source material: PBMCs. This receptor was taken from a woman aged 25 to 39 in good health and a related stem cell transplant donor. The chain uses TRBV6-1 and TRBJ1-2, with D perhaps matching TRBD1 (6 bases). The CDR3 here is CASSETRGAAGYTF. CDR3 coding DNA: TGTGCCAGCAGTGAAACCCGGGGGGCGGCTGGCTACACCTTC.